The rows below give T cell receptor beta chains drawn from one sample of a study of cytomegalovirus exposure and HLA in healthy donors. Sequencing used immunoSEQ multiplex PCR; TCRdb keeps in-frame clones, though not all of them. The sample carries approximately 220,000 clones, roughly 88% recorded once. The material sequenced was PBMCs. Source of these receptors: a boy aged 2 to 10 in good health and CMV-seronegative. Each CDR3 is given with its conserved first and last residue. D genes are given only for firm matches. Expanded clones get a size class; other rows say once, few or many, or leave the size out.

D	size	V	J	DNA	CDR3
.	once	TRBV11-1	TRBJ2-3	TGTGCCAGCAGCTCGAGCGGCCTACACACAGATACGCAGTATTTT	CASSSSGLHTDTQYF
TRBD1	.	TRBV6-6	TRBJ1-5	TGTGCCAGCAGTCACAGGGGCGATCAGCCCCAGCATTTT	CASSHRGDQPQHF
.	.	TRBV11-2	TRBJ1-3	TGTGCCAGCAGCTTAGTGATACACAGGCTCAGCTCTGGAAACACCATATATTTT	CASSLVIHRLSSGNTIYF
TRBD1	.	TRBV7-6	TRBJ1-1	TGTGCCAGCAGCTTGGCTCCGGGACAGGGGGCGTGTGAAGCTTTCTTT	CASSLAPGQGACEAFF
TRBD1	.	TRBV25-1	TRBJ1-2	TGTGCCAGCAGTCCCTGGGACAGTCACGCCTATGGCTACACCTTC	CASSPWDSHAYGYTF
.	.	TRBV5-1	TRBJ1-1	TGCGCCAGCAGCTTGGAACCCCAGGGGCACACTGAAGCTTTCTTT	CASSLEPQGHTEAFF
.	.	TRBV12-5	TRBJ2-1	TGTGCTAGTGGTTTGGTACTAGGGCTCGACCGTGAGCAGTTCTTC	CASGLVLGLDREQFF
TRBD1	.	TRBV2	TRBJ2-7	TGTGCCAGTGGACAGGAAATTTACGAGCAGTACTTC	CASGQEIYEQYF
.	few	TRBV9	TRBJ1-4	TGTGCCAGCAGCCCCCTCCGTGGCAATGAAAAACTGTTTTTT	CASSPLRGNEKLFF
TRBD2	.	TRBV5-1	TRBJ2-1	TGCGCCAGCAGCCCTGCTAGCGGGCGATCCTACAATGAGCAGTTCTTC	CASSPASGRSYNEQFF
TRBD1	.	TRBV6-5	TRBJ2-1	TGTGCCAGCAGTTACGGGGGCAGGGACAGTTACAATGAGCAGTTCTTC	CASSYGGRDSYNEQFF
.	.	TRBV7-2	TRBJ2-5	TGTGCCAGCAGCTTTCTGGGGAGGGAGACCCAGTACTTC	CASSFLGRETQYF
TRBD2	.	TRBV9	TRBJ2-3	TGTGCCAGCAGCTGGGGTACTTTCAGGACTAGCGGCACAGATACGCAGTATTTT	CASSWGTFRTSGTDTQYF
TRBD2	.	TRBV6-1	TRBJ2-7	TGTGCCAGCCAGCTGACTAGCGGACCCTACGAGCAGTACTTC	CASQLTSGPYEQYF
TRBD2	.	TRBV19	TRBJ2-5	TGTGCCACCCTAGGGGGGAGCGGGAGGGCCACGGAGACCCAGTACTTC	CATLGGSGRATETQYF